The rows below give T cell receptor beta chains drawn from one sample of a study of identical twins. TCRdb reanalysed the 5' RACE reads using MiXCR and keeps one entry per CDR3 protein. Counted here are hundreds of thousands of distinct CDR3 sequences, 8.6% occurring once; the ten biggest clones make up around 0.95%. The data also belong to a second study, concerning yellow fever vaccine responses in identical twins.

Input material: PBMCs. These receptors all stem from a woman younger than 35 in good health. Each CDR3 is given with its conserved first and last residue. D genes are given only for firm matches. Rows may omit the clone size; those that give it use once, few, many or a size class.

cdr3_nt cdr3_aa j_call v_call d_call clone_size
TGTGCCAGCAGGACGGGGACTAGCGACTCCTACGAGCAGTACTTC CASRTGTSDSYEQYF TRBJ2-7 TRBV27 TRBD2 .
TGTGCCAGCAGCTTTTTACCCAGGGGGACCATCCAAGAGACCCAGTACTTC CASSFLPRGTIQETQYF TRBJ2-5 TRBV7-2 TRBD1 few
TGTGCCAGTCGGGGTAATCGAGAGACCCAGTACTTC CASRGNRETQYF TRBJ2-5 TRBV12-3/TRBV12-4 . few
TGTGCCAGCAGCTCTGGGGGTGGGACAGTTCACTACGAGCAGTACTTC CASSSGGGTVHYEQYF TRBJ2-7 TRBV11-2 TRBD1 .
TGTGCCAGCAGTTCTCGGGGGCCGGGGGATTCACCCCTCCACTTT CASSSRGPGDSPLHF TRBJ1-6 TRBV12-3/TRBV12-4 . few
TGCGCCAGCAGCGTCCGGGACAGGGGACGAAGCGAGCAGTACTTC CASSVRDRGRSEQYF TRBJ2-7 TRBV5-1 TRBD1 .
TGTGCCAGCAGAAAACCCGGGCGGGAGAGCTCTGGGGCCAACGTCCTGACTTTC CASRKPGRESSGANVLTF TRBJ2-6 TRBV28 TRBD2 few
TGTGCCAGCAGACCGGGACAGGACGGCACAGATACGCAGTATTTT CASRPGQDGTDTQYF TRBJ2-3 TRBV6-2/TRBV6-3 TRBD1 few
TGTGCCAGACGCCCGGGTCCAATGATAGCCAAAAACATTCAGTACTTC CARRPGPMIAKNIQYF TRBJ2-4 TRBV6-2/TRBV6-3 . many
TGTGCCAGCCAAATTGCGCGACAGGGGGTTGAAAAACTGTTTTTT CASQIARQGVEKLFF TRBJ1-4 TRBV2 TRBD1 .
TGTGCCAGCAGGGCCCTGACTAGCGGGGGGGCGGGTGAGCAGTTCTTC CASRALTSGGAGEQFF TRBJ2-1 TRBV2 TRBD2 few
TGTGCCAGCAGCAAAGGACTAGCGAGGACAGATACGCAGTATTTT CASSKGLARTDTQYF TRBJ2-3 TRBV5-6 TRBD2 many
TGCGCCAGCAGCTGGGACCGAGACTATGGCTACACCTTC CASSWDRDYGYTF TRBJ1-2 TRBV5-1 . .
TGTGCCAGCAGCCTTGGGACAGGGATCTCCTACGAGCAGTACTTC CASSLGTGISYEQYF TRBJ2-7 TRBV7-8 TRBD1 many
TGTGCCACCAGCAGAGGGGGGGGTAACTATGGCTACACCTTC CATSRGGGNYGYTF TRBJ1-2 TRBV15 . .
TGTGCCAGCTCACCTAGCGGGGGACCAAACAATGAGCAGTTCTTC CASSPSGGPNNEQFF TRBJ2-1 TRBV18 TRBD2 .
TGTGCCAGCAGCTTAGATATCCAGTATAATTCACCCCTCCACTTT CASSLDIQYNSPLHF TRBJ1-6 TRBV7-6 . many
TGCGCCAGCAGCCTGGACAGCAGTAATGAAAAACTGTTTTTT CASSLDSSNEKLFF TRBJ1-4 TRBV5-1 . many
TGCAGTGCTTCCTATCGGACTAAGAATGAGCAGTTCTTC CSASYRTKNEQFF TRBJ2-1 TRBV20-1 . few
TGTGCCAGCAGCCGAGAGGACAGGGGCGAGCAGTACTTC CASSREDRGEQYF TRBJ2-7 TRBV3-1 TRBD1 .
TGCGCCAGCAGCCCAATGGGGGGAGATTGGAATTCACCCCTCCACTTT CASSPMGGDWNSPLHF TRBJ1-6 TRBV5-1 . .
TGTGCCAGCAGCGCACGACAGGGGATCTCCTACGAGCAGTACTTC CASSARQGISYEQYF TRBJ2-7 TRBV7-9 TRBD1 .
TGTGCCAGCTCACAGGGGAGGTACGACGAGCAGTACTTC CASSQGRYDEQYF TRBJ2-7 TRBV19 . .
TGTGCCAGCAGCTTGCAGTCGGGCCAGCCCCAGCATTTT CASSLQSGQPQHF TRBJ1-5 TRBV5-5 . .
TGTGCCAGCAGCTTGCGACGCGGCTCCTACGAGCAGTACTTC CASSLRRGSYEQYF TRBJ2-7 TRBV11-2 . many
TGTGCCAGCAGCTTGCCCGGTTTCAGCACAGATACGCAGTATTTT CASSLPGFSTDTQYF TRBJ2-3 TRBV5-5 . few
TGTGCCAGCACCTGGTTCGGGTCGCCTAATGAAAAACTGTTTTTT CASTWFGSPNEKLFF TRBJ1-4 TRBV12-3/TRBV12-4 . few
TGTGCCAGCTTCGACAGGCGGAACTATGGCTACACCTTC CASFDRRNYGYTF TRBJ1-2 TRBV28 . .
TGTGCCAGCAGAGCCGGGACACCCATCTACGAGCAGTACTTC CASRAGTPIYEQYF TRBJ2-7 TRBV6-2/TRBV6-3 . few
TGTGCCAGCAGTCCGCTAGCGGGGGTCACAGATACGCAGTATTTT CASSPLAGVTDTQYF TRBJ2-3 TRBV12-3/TRBV12-4 TRBD2 many
TGTGCCAGCAGTCAAACAGGGTTGAGCGAGCAGTACTTC CASSQTGLSEQYF TRBJ2-7 TRBV7-9 . few
TGTGCCAGCAGCTTCTCTAGCGGGATGCCCTACGAGCAGTACTTC CASSFSSGMPYEQYF TRBJ2-7 TRBV7-2 TRBD2 .
TGTGCCAGCGGGCCCGGGGGTAGACAAGAGACCCAGTACTTC CASGPGGRQETQYF TRBJ2-5 TRBV2 . .
TGTGCCAGCAGCTTGGATCCTTCAGGGTTCACCGGGGAGCTGTTTTTT CASSLDPSGFTGELFF TRBJ2-2 TRBV5-6 . .
TGTGCCAGCAGTTTACTGACACCGGATGGGCCCCAGCATTTT CASSLLTPDGPQHF TRBJ1-5 TRBV12-3/TRBV12-4 . few
TGCAGCGTTGAACATGGGGTGAACACCGGGGAGCTGTTTTTT CSVEHGVNTGELFF TRBJ2-2 TRBV29-1 . few
TGTGCCAGCAGCTTAGGACGTAGCTCCTACGAGCAGTACTTC CASSLGRSSYEQYF TRBJ2-7 TRBV7-9 . many
TGCAGTGCTAGACGATTGGAGTCAATAAACTACGAGCAGTACTTC CSARRLESINYEQYF TRBJ2-7 TRBV20-1 . many